One T cell receptor beta chain is described in this entry. V was shortened by 2 bases and J by 1 base, with 9 bases between the two germline ends. CDR3 length equals 14 residues. Germline V lookup: CDR1 SGHRS, CDR2 YFSETQ. This entry comes from a study of shared clonotypes between healthy human individuals. At a deep level, the assay was run. Profiled with immunoSEQ multiplex PCR; TCRdb holds only in-frame clones, not every one. The repertoire holds about 480,000 clones, with about 80% as singletons. What was sequenced was PBMCs. This TCR derives from a woman aged 40 to 50 in good health. Some clones in this sample may be carry-over from other donors' samples. The chain has TRBV5-1 and TRBJ2-5; D uncertain. The CDR3 sequence is CASSFSPGQETQYF. In DNA form, the CDR3 reads TGCGCCAGCAGCTTCTCACCCGGCCAAGAGACCCAGTACTTC.